A single sample gave rise to the 25 T cell receptor beta chains below, sequenced in a study of blood T cell repertoires in COVID-19. The data were produced by immunoSEQ multiplex PCR, yet TCRdb's version contains in-frame clones alone and is incomplete. Of some 270,000 clones in the sample, under 90% were seen once. The sequencing input was PBMCs or T cells enriched from blood (not recorded which). These receptors originate from a woman aged 40 to 50 who had recovered from COVID-19.

This chain links TRBV30 with TRBJ2-7, with D tentatively TRBD2 (6 bases). The CDR3 is 12 residues long. Trimming took off 3 bases at V and 4 bases at J, with 10 bases between the two ends. Germline values: CDR1 GTSNPN, CDR2 SVGIG (reference sequence). The CDR3 here is CAWRASAYEQYF. The CDR3 DNA reads TGTGCCTGGAGGGCTAGCGCGTACGAGCAGTACTTC.

This rearrangement joins TRBV7-3 to TRBJ1-1, with unresolved D. Germline V CDR1 and CDR2: SGHTA, FQGTGA. This CDR3 has 13 amino acids. Trimming shortened V by 2 bases and J by 3 bases, and 7 bases separated the two germline ends. CDR3 sequence (DNA): TGTGCCAGCAGCTTATCGTCCGACACTGAAGCTTTCTTT. Encoded protein: CASSLSSDTEAFF.

The chain links TRBV4-2 to TRBJ1-4, with TRBD1 matching over 8 bases. The CDR3 has 16 residues. V dropped 3 bases and J dropped 3; count of bases not matched to a gene: 6. Germline CDR1 reads LGHNA; CDR2 reads YNFKEQ. The DNA of the CDR3 is TGTGCCAGCAGCCAGAGTCAGGGGGCGTCTAATGAAAAACTGTTTTTT. This sequence encodes CASSQSQGASNEKLFF.

A single count supports this clone. The V and J genes are TRBV29-1 and TRBJ2-5; a weak D match, TRBD2 (6 bases). V lost 7 bases, J lost 5 bases, and 14 bases lay in between. The germline gives CDR1 SQVTM, CDR2 ANQGSEA. CDR3 length: 12 residues. DNA of the CDR3: TGCAGCGCCCTGGGGGGAGGCGAGACCCAGTACTTC. Amino acid sequence: CSALGGGETQYF.

The rearrangement joins TRBV18 to TRBJ2-2; 9 bases map to TRBD1. In germline, CDR1 is KGHSH, CDR2 LQKENI. CDR3 length equals 16 residues. After removal of 1 base from V and 5 bases from J, the junction contained 5 bases not matched to a gene. The DNA of the CDR3 is TGTGCCAGCTCACCACAGGGACAGGGCGGTACCGGGGAGCTGTTTTTT. It encodes CASSPQGQGGTGELFF.

The gene calls are TRBV2 and TRBJ1-6, with a weak D call TRBD1 (6 bases). The V gene's germline CDR1 is SNHLY and CDR2 FYNNEI. V lost 1 base to trimming and J lost 7 bases, with 14 bases between them. The CDR3 consists of 16 residues. The chain's CDR3 is CASSEGGGVSNSPLHF. DNA for the CDR3: TGTGCCAGCAGTGAAGGAGGGGGAGTGTCGAATTCACCCCTCCACTTT.

The rearrangement joins TRBV7-8 to TRBJ1-1; D is unclear. The CDR3 runs to 14 residues. The germline gives CDR1 SGHVS, CDR2 FQNEAQ. Trimming cost V 0 bases and J 1 base, with 6 bases left between them. The CDR3 region is CASSLAPRNTEAFF. CDR3 bases: TGTGCCAGCAGCTTAGCGCCGAGGAACACTGAAGCTTTCTTT.

This clone was observed once. The chain uses TRBV5-6 and TRBJ2-1; D is unresolved. There are 12 residues in the CDR3. The germline gives CDR1 SGHDT, CDR2 YYEEEE. V lost 2 bases, J lost 10 bases, and 10 bases lay in between. The CDR3 DNA is TGTGCCAGCAGCTTTGGAGAGGAGGAGCAGTTCTTC. This gives the protein CASSFGEEEQFF.

This clone was seen a single time. The V call is TRBV11-2, the J call TRBJ1-5; TRBD1 aligns across 12 bases. Germline V lookup: CDR1 SGHAT, CDR2 FQNNGV. The CDR3 runs 18 residues. Trimming at V came to 4 bases and at J to 0 bases, leaving 7 bases not matched to a gene. In DNA, the CDR3 is TGTGCCAGCAGCTCTGGGACAGGGGGCGGAAATAGCAATCAGCCCCAGCATTTT. Protein: CASSSGTGGGNSNQPQHF.

V gene TRBV7-3 combines with J gene TRBJ2-7; TRBD2 might be the D (6 bases). The ends were cut back, 5 bases at V and 5 bases at J, with 25 bases in the middle. CDR3 length equals 17 residues. Germline-derived CDR1 and CDR2 are SGHTA and FQGTGA. As DNA, the CDR3 is TGTGCCAGCAGCCGAGGCAGTACTTTTGGGGGGTCAAACGAGCAGTACTTC. Residues: CASSRGSTFGGSNEQYF.

The chain links TRBV6-5 to TRBJ1-2; TRBD1 aligns across 7 bases. The J segment lost 8 bases and the V segment lost 6 bases, leaving 6 bases of the junction unmatched. Germline CDR1 MNHEY, CDR2 SVGAGI. The CDR3 is 12 amino acids. In DNA form, the CDR3 reads TGTGCCAGCAGCCAGACAGGGATGGGCTACACCTTC. This gives the protein CASSQTGMGYTF.

As DNA, the CDR3 is TGTGCCAGCAGCTTAGGGGTGACTAGCCTAACGAACACCGGGGAGCTGTTTTTT. Translation: CASSLGVTSLTNTGELFF. This chain connects TRBV11-2 to TRBJ2-2; 7 bases map to TRBD2. Germline lookup yields CDR1 SGHAT and CDR2 FQNNGV. The junction had 8 bases not matched to a gene; V was cut back by 1 base and J by 0 bases. CDR3 size: 18 residues.

The chain uses TRBV19 and TRBJ2-7, with D maybe TRBD2 (5 bases). Germline CDR1 LNHDA, CDR2 SQIVND (reference sequence). The CDR3 sequence is 16 residues long. V lost 3 bases, J lost 0 bases, and 15 bases lay in between. CDR3 bases: TGTGCCAGTAGTATTAGGCCCGAGAGGGACTCCTACGAGCAGTACTTC. Its translation: CASSIRPERDSYEQYF.

The chain recombines TRBV24-1 with TRBJ2-1, with 9 bases identical to TRBD1. The germline CDR1 and CDR2 sequences are KGHDR and SFDVKD. This CDR3 contains 17 residues. The V gene end was trimmed by 3 bases and the J gene end by 6 bases; junction bases not matched to a gene: 11. Here the CDR3 reads CATSDPNRGRFANEQFF. The CDR3, as DNA: TGTGCCACCAGTGATCCTAACAGGGGGCGATTTGCCAATGAGCAGTTCTTC.

The J gene is TRBJ2-2, the V gene TRBV21-1; the table calls TRBD2, which could not be checked here. TRBV21-1 is given as a pseudogene. The CDR3 consists of 15 residues. CDR3 sequence: CASSKDSGGAGELFF. In nucleotides, the CDR3 is TGTGCCAGCAGCAAAGATAGCGGGGGGGCCGGGGAGCTGTTTTTT.

The chain employs TRBV29-1 and TRBJ2-7; TRBD2 is a possible D gene (6 bases). This CDR3 has 14 residues. Germline V gives CDR1 SQVTM, CDR2 ANQGSEA. V was pared by 4 bases and J by 2 bases, with 15 bases between. CDR3 protein: CSVVSGSLAYEQYF. The DNA of the CDR3 is TGCAGCGTTGTATCCGGGAGTCTAGCCTACGAGCAGTACTTC.

The gene calls are TRBV2 and TRBJ1-6; D is uncertain. Between the trimmed V and J ends, which lost 4 bases and 10 bases, there was a span of 17 bases. The CDR3 sequence is 15 residues long. Looked up from germline, CDR1 is SNHLY and CDR2 is FYNNEI. The CDR3 sequence: CASSVNGQSLSPLHF. The CDR3 nucleotides read TGTGCCAGCAGTGTGAATGGGCAGTCCTTATCACCCCTCCACTTT.

The chain combines TRBV5-1 with TRBJ1-2; D is possibly TRBD1 (5 bases). CDR1 is SGHRS, CDR2 YFSETQ, per germline. V gave up 4 bases and J gave up 8 bases, with 15 bases separating them. The CDR3 extends over 13 amino acids. CDR3 in DNA: TGCGCCAGCAGCCGCGGGACCGAGGAGGGCTACACCTTC. It is translated as CASSRGTEEGYTF.

This chain uses TRBV23-1 with TRBJ1-2, with D possibly being TRBD1 (5 bases). TRBV23-1 is an open reading frame, and its role is uncertain. The CDR3 extends over 13 amino acids. Trimming stripped 3 bases from V and 6 bases from J, with 11 bases between. The CDR3 spells CASSHPRGHGYTF. The CDR3 bases are TGCGCCAGCAGTCATCCGCGGGGACATGGCTACACCTTC.

V gene TRBV7-9 combines with J gene TRBJ1-1, with TRBD1 matching over 9 bases. The ends lost 4 bases at V and 1 base at J; junction bases unmatched: 1. In germline, CDR1 is SEHNR, CDR2 FQNEAQ (reference sequence). This CDR3 is built from 14 residues. The CDR3 loop reads CASSWGQGNTEAFF. The CDR3, as DNA: TGTGCCAGCAGCTGGGGACAGGGGAACACTGAAGCTTTCTTT.

The genes are TRBV10-3 and TRBJ1-2; 10 bases map to TRBD1. V shed 10 bases and J 6 bases; nucleotides not matched to a gene: 8. The V gene's germline CDR1 is ENHRY and CDR2 SYGVKD. The CDR3 contains 13 residues. This CDR3 is CATSGQGDDGYTF. CDR3 DNA sequence: TGTGCCACATCAGGACAGGGGGATGATGGCTACACCTTC.

The rearrangement links TRBV5-5 to TRBJ2-2; D not certain. V was pared by 5 bases and J by 3 bases, with 14 bases between. CDR1 is SGHKS, CDR2 YYEKEE, per germline (reference sequence). There are 15 residues in the CDR3. The CDR3 bases are TGTGCCAGCAGTCCACTTAGCTGGGACACCGGGGAGCTGTTTTTT. Residues: CASSPLSWDTGELFF.

A remark on this clone: A read error may account for a junction end that differs from germline. The genes are TRBV7-7 and TRBJ2-5, with a weak D call TRBD2 (6 bases). The CDR3 sequence is 15 residues long. The germline V gene has CDR1 SSHAT and CDR2 FNYEAQ (reference sequence). The CDR3 DNA is TGTGCTAGCAGCCCCACAGGAGGGTATTTTGAGACCCAGTACTTC. This sequence encodes CASSPTGGYFETQYF.

J is TRBJ1-3 and V is TRBV30; D ambiguous. The CDR3 totals 15 residues. Germline assignment: CDR1 GTSNPN and CDR2 SVGIG (reference sequence). V was trimmed by 2 bases and J by 8 bases, leaving 19 bases between them. CDR3 bases: TGTGCCTGGAGTCGGCGAGACCTTTATCGGGACACCATATATTTT. It codes for CAWSRRDLYRDTIYF.

The CDR3 sequence is CASSSQTMGRAAGELFF. Here the CDR3 DNA reads TGTGCCAGCAGCTCGCAGACGATGGGCAGGGCGGCCGGGGAGCTGTTTTTT. The J gene is TRBJ2-2, the V gene TRBV7-2; possibly TRBD1 for D (5 bases). The CDR3 sequence is 17 residues long. V was clipped by 4 bases and J by 6 bases, with 21 bases between them. Germline-derived CDR1 and CDR2 are SGHTA and FQGNSA.